The source of this TCR beta chain is a study of shared clonotypes between healthy human individuals. Study details: The donor group consisted of two women and three men, aged 18 to 49. For every donor, three CD4 naive, three CD4 memory, two CD8 naive and one CD8 memory plates were used.

This clone was recorded only once. Germline-derived CDR1 and CDR2 are SGHRS and YFSETQ. This CDR3 contains 14 residues. The V gene lost 3 bases and the J gene lost 5 bases, with 14 bases spanning the gap. The method was immunoSEQ multiplex PCR; TCRdb's version includes in-frame clones alone and lacks a portion of them. This table holds some 2,500,000 clones, under 95% found once. The J gene is TRBJ1-1, the V gene TRBV5-1, with a tentative D call TRBD1 (5 bases). The TCR was taken from a man between 18 and 35 years old in good health. Some clones in this sample may be carry-over from other donors' samples. The sequencing input was naive CD4+ T cells from PBMCs. Subset indicated: CD45RA+ positively selected. The CDR3: CASSSGTLGTEAFF. In DNA, the CDR3 is TGCGCCAGCAGCTCTGGGACCCTGGGGACTGAAGCTTTCTTT.